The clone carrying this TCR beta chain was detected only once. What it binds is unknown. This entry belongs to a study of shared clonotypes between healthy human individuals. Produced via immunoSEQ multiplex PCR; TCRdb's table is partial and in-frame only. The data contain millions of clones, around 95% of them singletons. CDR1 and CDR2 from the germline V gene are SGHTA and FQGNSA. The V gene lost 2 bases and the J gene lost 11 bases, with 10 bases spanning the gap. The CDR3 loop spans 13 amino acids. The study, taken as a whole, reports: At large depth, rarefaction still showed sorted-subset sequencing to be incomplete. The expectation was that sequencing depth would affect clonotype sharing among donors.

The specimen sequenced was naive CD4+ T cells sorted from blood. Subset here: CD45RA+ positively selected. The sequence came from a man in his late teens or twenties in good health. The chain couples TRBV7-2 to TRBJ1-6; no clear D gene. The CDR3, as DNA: TGTGCCAGCAGCTTAAACGTCGGCCCACCCCTCCACTTT. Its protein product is CASSLNVGPPLHF.